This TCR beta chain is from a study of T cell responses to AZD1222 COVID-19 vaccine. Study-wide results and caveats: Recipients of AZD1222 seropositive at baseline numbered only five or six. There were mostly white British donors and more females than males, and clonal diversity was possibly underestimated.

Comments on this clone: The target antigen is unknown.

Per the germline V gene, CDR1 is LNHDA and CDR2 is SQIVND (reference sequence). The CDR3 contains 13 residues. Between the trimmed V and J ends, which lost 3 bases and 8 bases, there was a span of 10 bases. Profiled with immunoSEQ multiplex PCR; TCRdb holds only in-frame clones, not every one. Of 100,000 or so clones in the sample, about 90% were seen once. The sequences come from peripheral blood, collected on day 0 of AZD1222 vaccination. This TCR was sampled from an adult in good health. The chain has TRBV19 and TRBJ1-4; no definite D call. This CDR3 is CASSISMGEKLFF. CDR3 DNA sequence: TGTGCCAGTAGTATTAGCATGGGAGAAAAACTGTTTTTT.